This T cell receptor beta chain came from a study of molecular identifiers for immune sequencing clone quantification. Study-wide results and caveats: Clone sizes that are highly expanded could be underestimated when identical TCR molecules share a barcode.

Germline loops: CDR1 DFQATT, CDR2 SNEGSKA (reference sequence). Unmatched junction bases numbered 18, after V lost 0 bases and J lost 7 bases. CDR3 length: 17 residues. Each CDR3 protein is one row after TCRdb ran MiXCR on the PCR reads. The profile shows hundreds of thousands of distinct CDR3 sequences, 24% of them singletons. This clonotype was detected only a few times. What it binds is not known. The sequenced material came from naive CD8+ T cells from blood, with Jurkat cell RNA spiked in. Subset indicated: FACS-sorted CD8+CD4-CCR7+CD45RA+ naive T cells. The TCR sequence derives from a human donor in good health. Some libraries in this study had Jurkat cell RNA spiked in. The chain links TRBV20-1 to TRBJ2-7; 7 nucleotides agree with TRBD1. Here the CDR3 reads CSARDPSTGVNNDEQYF. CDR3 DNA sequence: TGCAGTGCTAGAGATCCATCAACAGGGGTAAACAACGATGAGCAGTACTTC.